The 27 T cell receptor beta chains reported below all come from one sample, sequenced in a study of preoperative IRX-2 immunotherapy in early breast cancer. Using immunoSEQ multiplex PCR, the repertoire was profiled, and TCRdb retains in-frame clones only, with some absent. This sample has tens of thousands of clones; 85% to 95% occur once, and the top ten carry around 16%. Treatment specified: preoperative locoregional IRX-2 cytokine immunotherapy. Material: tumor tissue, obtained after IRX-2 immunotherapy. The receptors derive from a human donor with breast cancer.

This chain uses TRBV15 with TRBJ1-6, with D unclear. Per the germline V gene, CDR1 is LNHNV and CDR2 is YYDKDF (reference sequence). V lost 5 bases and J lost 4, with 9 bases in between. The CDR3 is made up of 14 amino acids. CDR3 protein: CATSAPDYNSPLHF. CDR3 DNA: TGTGCCACCAGCGCCCCGGATTATAATTCACCCCTCCACTTT.

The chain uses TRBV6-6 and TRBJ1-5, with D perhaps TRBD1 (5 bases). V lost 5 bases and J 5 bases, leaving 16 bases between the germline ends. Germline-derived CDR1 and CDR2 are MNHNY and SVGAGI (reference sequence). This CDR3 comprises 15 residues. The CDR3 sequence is CASSQRGRGHQPQHF. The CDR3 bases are TGTGCCAGCAGTCAAAGGGGACGGGGACATCAGCCCCAGCATTTT.

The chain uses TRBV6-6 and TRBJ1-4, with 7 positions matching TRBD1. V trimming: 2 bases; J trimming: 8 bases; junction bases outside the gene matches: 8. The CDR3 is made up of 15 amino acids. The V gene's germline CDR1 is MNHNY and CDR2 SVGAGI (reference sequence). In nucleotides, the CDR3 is TGTGCCAGCAGTTACGATGGCCAGGGGGTCGAAAAACTGTTTTTT. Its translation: CASSYDGQGVEKLFF.

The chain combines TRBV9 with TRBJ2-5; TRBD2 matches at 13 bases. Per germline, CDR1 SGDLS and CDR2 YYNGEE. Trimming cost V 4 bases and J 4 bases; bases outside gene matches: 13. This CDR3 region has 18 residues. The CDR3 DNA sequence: TGTGCCAGCAGCCCGGGACTAGCGGGAATCAGTCCCTTAGAGACCCAGTACTTC. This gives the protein CASSPGLAGISPLETQYF.

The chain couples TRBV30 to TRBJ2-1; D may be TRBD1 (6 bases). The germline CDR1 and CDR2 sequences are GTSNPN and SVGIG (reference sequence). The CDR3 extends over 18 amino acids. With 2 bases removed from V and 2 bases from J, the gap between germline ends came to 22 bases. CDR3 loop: CAWSRPSTGTPAYNEQFF. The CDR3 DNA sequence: TGTGCCTGGAGTAGACCCTCAACCGGGACACCTGCCTACAATGAGCAGTTCTTC.

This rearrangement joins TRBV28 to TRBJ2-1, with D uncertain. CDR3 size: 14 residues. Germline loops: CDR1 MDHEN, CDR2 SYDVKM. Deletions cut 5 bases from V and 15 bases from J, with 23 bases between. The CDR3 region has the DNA TGTGCCAGCAGTACAACCGTTCAAGCCGAAATCCGGTTCTTC. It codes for CASSTTVQAEIRFF.

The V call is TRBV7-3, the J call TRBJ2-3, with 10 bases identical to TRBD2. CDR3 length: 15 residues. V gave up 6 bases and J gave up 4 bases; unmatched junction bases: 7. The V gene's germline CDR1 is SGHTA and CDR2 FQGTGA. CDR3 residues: CASRVSGGSADTQYF. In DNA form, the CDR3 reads TGTGCCAGCAGGGTTAGCGGGGGGAGTGCAGATACGCAGTATTTT.

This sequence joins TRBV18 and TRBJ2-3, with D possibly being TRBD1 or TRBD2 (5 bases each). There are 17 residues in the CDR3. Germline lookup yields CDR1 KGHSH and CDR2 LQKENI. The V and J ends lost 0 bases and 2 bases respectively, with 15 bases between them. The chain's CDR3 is CASSPPRGSGTTDTQYF. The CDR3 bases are TGTGCCAGCTCACCACCCCGAGGGTCGGGGACCACAGATACGCAGTATTTT.

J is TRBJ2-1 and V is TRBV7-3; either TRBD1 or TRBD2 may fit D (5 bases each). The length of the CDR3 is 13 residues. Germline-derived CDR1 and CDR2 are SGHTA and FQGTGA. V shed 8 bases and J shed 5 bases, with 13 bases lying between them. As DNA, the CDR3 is TGTGCCAGCCGGAGACGGGGCGACAATGAGCAGTTCTTC. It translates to CASRRRGDNEQFF. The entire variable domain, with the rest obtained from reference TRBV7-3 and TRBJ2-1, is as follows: GAGVSQTPSNKVTEKGKYVELRCDPISGHTALYWYRQSLGQGPEFLIYFQGTGAADDSGLPNDRFFAVRPEGSVSTLKIQRTERGDSAVYLCASRRRGDNEQFFGPGTRLTVL.

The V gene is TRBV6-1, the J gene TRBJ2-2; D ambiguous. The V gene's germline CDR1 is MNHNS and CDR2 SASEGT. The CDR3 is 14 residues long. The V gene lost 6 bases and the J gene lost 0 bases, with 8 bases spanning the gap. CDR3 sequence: CASRTASNTGELFF. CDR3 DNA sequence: TGTGCCAGCAGAACAGCTTCGAACACCGGGGAGCTGTTTTTT.

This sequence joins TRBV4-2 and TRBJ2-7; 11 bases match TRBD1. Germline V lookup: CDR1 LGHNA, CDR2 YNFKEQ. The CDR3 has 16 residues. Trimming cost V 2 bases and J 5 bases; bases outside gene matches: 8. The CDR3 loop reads CASSQIQGQGGNEQYF. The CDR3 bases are TGTGCCAGCAGCCAAATTCAGGGACAGGGGGGGAACGAGCAGTACTTC.

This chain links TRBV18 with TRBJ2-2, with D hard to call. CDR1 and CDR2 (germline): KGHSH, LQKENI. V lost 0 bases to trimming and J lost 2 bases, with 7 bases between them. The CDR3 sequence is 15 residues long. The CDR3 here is CASSPPKGNTGELFF. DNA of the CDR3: TGTGCCAGCTCACCACCGAAGGGAAACACCGGGGAGCTGTTTTTT.

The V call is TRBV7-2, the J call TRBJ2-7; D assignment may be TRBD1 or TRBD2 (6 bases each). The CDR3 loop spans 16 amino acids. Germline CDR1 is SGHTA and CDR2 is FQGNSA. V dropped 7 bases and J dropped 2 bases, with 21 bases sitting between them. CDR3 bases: TGTGCCAGCACCATCCAGCAGGGGACTTTGGCCTACGAGCAGTACTTC. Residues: CASTIQQGTLAYEQYF.

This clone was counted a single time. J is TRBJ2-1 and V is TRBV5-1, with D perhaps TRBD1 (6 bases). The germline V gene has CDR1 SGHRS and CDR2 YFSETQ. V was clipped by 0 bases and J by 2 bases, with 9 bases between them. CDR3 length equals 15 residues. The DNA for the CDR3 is TGCGCCAGCAGCTTGGAGGGGGACCCCTACAATGAGCAGTTCTTC. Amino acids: CASSLEGDPYNEQFF.

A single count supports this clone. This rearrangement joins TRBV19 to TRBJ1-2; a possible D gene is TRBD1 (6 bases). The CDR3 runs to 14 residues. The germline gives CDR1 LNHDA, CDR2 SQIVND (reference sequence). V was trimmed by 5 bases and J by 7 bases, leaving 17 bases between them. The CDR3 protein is CASSQGTLPVGYTF. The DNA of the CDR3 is TGTGCCAGTAGTCAAGGGACACTGCCGGTTGGCTACACCTTC.

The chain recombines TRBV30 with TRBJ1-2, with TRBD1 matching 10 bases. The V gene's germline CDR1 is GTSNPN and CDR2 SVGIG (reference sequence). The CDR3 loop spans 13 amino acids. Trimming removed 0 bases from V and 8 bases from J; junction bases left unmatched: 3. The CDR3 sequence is CAWSVGQGGGYTF. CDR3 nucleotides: TGTGCCTGGAGTGTCGGACAGGGGGGGGGCTACACCTTC.

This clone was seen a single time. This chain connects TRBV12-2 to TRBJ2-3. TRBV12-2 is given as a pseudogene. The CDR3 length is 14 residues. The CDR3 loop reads CASRSSRLADTQYF. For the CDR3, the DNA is TGTGCAAGTCGCTCCAGTCGGTTGGCAGATACGCAGTATTTT.

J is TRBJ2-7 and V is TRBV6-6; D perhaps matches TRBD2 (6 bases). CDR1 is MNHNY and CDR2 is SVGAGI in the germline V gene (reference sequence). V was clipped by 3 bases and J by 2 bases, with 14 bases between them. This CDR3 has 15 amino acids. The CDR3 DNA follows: TGTGCCAGCAGTTATGGAGGGGAAGGAACCTACGAGCAGTACTTC. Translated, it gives CASSYGGEGTYEQYF.

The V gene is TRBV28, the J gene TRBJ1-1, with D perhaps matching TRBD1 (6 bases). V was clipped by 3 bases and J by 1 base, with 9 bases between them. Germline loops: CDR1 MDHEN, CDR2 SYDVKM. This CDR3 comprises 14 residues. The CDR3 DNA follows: TGTGCCAGCAGTTTGGGGGGCGAGAACACTGAAGCTTTCTTT. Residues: CASSLGGENTEAFF.

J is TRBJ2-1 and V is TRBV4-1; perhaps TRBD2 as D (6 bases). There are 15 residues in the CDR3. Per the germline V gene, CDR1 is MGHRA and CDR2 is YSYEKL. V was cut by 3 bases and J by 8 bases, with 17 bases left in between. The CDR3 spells CASSHTGTGVDEQFF. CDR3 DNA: TGCGCCAGCAGCCACACCGGGACTGGGGTCGATGAGCAGTTCTTC.

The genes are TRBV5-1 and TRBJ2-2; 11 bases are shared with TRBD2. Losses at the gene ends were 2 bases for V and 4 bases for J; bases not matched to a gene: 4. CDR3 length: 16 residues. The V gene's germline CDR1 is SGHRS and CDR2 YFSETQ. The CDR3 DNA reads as TGCGCCAGCAGCTTACTAGCGGGGGTCACCACCGGGGAGCTGTTTTTT. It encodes CASSLLAGVTTGELFF.

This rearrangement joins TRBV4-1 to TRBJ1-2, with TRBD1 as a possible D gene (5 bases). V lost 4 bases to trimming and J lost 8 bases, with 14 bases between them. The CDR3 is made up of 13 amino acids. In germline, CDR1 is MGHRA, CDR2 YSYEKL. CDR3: CASSPLGLRGYTF. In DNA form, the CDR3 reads TGCGCCAGCAGCCCCCTGGGGCTGCGGGGCTACACCTTC.

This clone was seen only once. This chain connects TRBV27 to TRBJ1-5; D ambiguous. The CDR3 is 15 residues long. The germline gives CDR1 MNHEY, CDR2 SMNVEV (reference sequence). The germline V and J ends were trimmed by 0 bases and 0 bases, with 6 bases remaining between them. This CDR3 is CASSLSTYSNQPQHF. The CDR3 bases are TGTGCCAGCAGTTTATCCACCTATAGCAATCAGCCCCAGCATTTT.

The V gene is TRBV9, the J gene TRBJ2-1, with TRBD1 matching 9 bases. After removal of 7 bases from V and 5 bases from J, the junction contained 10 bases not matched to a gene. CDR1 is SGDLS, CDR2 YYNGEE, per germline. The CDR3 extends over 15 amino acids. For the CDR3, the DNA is TGTGCCAGCTCTTCGGCCGGGACAGGGAACAATGAGCAGTTCTTC. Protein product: CASSSAGTGNNEQFF.

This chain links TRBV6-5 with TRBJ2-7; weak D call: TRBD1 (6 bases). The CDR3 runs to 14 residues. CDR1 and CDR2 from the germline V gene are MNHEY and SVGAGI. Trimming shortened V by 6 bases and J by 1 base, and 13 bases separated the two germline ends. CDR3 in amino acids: CASRLQGSSYEQYF. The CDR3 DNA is TGTGCCAGCAGGCTACAGGGTTCGTCCTACGAGCAGTACTTC.

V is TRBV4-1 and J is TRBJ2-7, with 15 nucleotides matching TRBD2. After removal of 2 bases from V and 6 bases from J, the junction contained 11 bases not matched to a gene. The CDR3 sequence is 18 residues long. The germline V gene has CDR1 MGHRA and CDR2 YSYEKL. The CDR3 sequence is CASSQQIPGTSGRFEQYF. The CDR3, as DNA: TGCGCCAGCAGCCAACAAATCCCCGGGACTAGCGGGAGGTTCGAGCAGTACTTC.

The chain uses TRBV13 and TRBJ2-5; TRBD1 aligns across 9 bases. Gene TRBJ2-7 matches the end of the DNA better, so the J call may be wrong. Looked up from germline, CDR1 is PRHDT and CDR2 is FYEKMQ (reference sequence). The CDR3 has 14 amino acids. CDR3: CASSLLGQGYEQYF. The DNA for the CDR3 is TGTGCCAGCAGCTTATTGGGACAGGGCTACGAGCAGTACTTC.